This T cell receptor beta chain is from a study of CD8 T cells in Susac syndrome. TCR beta sequencing was performed on blood CD8+ and CD4+ T cells. FACS enriched CD8+ TEMRA cells, while bulk CD8+ and CD4+ were negatively isolated. Germline CDR1 and CDR2: SGHAT and FQDESV (reference sequence). Trimming removed 1 base at V and 4 bases at J, with 7 bases between. CDR3 length equals 13 residues. RNA totalling about 0.45 to 1 ug underwent reverse transcription with random hexamers. Multiplex immunoSEQ PCR targeted 54 Vbeta and 13 Jbeta TCR beta segments. MiXCR, run by TCRdb on the immunoSEQ multiplex PCR reads, gives a single entry per CDR3 protein. The sample consists of 65,000 to 90,000 distinct CDR3 sequences, about 95% of them appearing once.

The sample taken for sequencing was CD8+ T cells from PBMCs. The V call is TRBV11-1, the J call TRBJ1-1, with TRBD1 as a possible D gene (5 bases). The clonotype was recovered from a human donor with multiple sclerosis. CDR3 amino acids: CASSLGTSTEAFF. The CDR3 bases are TGTGCCAGCAGCTTAGGGACAAGCACTGAAGCTTTCTTT.